The clone carrying this TCR beta chain turned up a few times. The data belong to a study of blood T cell repertoires in COVID-19. Study details: Some COVID-19 samples were acute and others convalescent; all came from the United States, Italy and Spain.

Original processing notes: Estimates of nucleated cell counts were drawn from the amplification of reference gene primers. This table comes from immunoSEQ multiplex PCR, and its TCRdb copy is limited to in-frame clones, with some not included. V and J calls and clone size are given by that table; D and trimming were obtained from the DNA. In the table there are more than 85,000 clones, about 85% of which are singletons. The CDR3 has 14 residues. Trimming shortened V by 3 bases and J by 8 bases, and 13 bases separated the two germline ends. Germline values: CDR1 MNHEY, CDR2 SMNVEV (reference sequence).

The sample taken for sequencing was peripheral blood. The TCR was taken from a human donor in a cohort sampled during active COVID-19. V usage is TRBV27 and J usage is TRBJ1-4; D possibly corresponds to TRBD1 (6 bases). CDR3 bases: TGTGCCAGCAGTTTCTCGGGGACACCCGAAAAACTGTTTTTT. Translated: CASSFSGTPEKLFF.